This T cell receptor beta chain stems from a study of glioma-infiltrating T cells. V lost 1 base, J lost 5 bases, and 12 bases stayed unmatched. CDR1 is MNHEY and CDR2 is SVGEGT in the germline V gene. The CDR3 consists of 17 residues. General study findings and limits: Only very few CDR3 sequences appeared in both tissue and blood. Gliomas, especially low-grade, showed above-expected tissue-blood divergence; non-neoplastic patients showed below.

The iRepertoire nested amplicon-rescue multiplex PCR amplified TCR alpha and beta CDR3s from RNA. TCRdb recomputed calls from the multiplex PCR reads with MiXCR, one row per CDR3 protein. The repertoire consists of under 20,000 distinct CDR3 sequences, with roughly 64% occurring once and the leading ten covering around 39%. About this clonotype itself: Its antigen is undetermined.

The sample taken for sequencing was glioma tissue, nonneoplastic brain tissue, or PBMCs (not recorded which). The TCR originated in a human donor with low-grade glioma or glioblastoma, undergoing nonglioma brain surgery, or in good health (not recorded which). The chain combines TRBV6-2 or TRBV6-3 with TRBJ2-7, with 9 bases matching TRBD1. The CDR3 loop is CASSYLTPGQGEDEQYF. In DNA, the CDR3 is TGTGCCAGCAGTTACTTAACTCCGGGACAGGGCGAGGACGAGCAGTACTTC.